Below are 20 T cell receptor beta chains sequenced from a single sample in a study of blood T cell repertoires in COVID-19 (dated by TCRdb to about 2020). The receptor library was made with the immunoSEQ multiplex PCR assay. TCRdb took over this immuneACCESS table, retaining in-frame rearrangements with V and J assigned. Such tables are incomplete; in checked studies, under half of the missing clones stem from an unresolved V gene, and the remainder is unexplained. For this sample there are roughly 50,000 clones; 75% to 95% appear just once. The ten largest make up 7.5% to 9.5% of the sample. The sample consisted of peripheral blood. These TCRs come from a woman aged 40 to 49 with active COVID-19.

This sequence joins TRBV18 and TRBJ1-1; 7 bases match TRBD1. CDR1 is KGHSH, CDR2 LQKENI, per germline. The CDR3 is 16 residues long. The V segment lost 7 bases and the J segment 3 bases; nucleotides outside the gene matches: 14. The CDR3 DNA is TGTGCCAGCTTCTCAACAGGGGCCATGGGGGACACTGAAGCTTTCTTT. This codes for CASFSTGAMGDTEAFF.

Written as DNA, the CDR3 is TGTGCCAGCAGCTACGGGGGTGCCGCAGATACGCAGTATTTT. Amino acid sequence: CASSYGGAADTQYF. The chain is built from TRBV7-9 and TRBJ2-3; possible D gene TRBD2, 6 bases. The V end lost 4 bases, the J end lost 4 bases, and 12 bases lay between the germline ends. This CDR3 region has 14 residues. Germline V CDR1 and CDR2: SEHNR, FQNEAQ (reference sequence).

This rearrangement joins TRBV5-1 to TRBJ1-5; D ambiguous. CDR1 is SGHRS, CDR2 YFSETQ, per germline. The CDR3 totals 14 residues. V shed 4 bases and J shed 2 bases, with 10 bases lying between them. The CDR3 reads CASSLFGGNQPQHF. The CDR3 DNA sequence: TGCGCCAGCAGCCTATTCGGGGGCAATCAGCCCCAGCATTTT.

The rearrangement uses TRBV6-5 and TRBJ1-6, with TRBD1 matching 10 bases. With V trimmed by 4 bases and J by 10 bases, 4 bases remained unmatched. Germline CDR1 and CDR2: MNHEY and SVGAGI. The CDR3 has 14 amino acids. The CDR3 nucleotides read TGTGCCAGCAGTTCGACAGGGGGCAGGTCACCCCTCCACTTT. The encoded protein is CASSSTGGRSPLHF.

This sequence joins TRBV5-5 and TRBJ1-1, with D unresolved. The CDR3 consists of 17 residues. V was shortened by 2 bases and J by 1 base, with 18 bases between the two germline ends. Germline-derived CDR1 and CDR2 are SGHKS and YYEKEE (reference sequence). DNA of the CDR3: TGTGCCAGCAGCTTCCTATTAGCCCGACGGGGGAACACTGAAGCTTTCTTT. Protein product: CASSFLLARRGNTEAFF.

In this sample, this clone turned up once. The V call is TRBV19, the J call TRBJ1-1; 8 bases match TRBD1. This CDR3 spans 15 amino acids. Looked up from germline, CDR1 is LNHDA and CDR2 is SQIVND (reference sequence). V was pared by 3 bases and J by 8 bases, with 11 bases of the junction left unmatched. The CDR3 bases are TGTGCCAGTAGTATTCAAGGACAGGGAGACAGAGAAGCTTTCTTT. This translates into CASSIQGQGDREAFF.

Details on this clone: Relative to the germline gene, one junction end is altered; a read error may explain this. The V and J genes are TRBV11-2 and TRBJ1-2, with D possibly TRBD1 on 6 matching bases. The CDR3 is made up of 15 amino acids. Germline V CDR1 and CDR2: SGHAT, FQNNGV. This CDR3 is CASSLVSEGDGSFKF. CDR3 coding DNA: TGTGCCAGCAGCTTAGTTTCCGAGGGGGACGGCTCTTTTAAATTC.

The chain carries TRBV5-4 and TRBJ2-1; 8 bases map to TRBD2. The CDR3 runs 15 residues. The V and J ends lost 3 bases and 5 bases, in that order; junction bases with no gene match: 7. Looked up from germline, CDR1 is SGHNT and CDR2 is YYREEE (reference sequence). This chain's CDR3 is CASSSGGHGDNEQFF. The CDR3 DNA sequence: TGTGCCAGCAGCTCGGGAGGGCACGGGGACAATGAGCAGTTCTTC.

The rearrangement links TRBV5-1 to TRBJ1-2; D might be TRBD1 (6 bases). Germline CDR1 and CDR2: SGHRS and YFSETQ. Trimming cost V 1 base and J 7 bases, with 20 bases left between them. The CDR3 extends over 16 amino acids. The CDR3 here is CASSLTGKKQGFGYTF. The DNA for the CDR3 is TGCGCCAGCAGCTTGACCGGAAAAAAACAGGGTTTTGGCTACACCTTC.

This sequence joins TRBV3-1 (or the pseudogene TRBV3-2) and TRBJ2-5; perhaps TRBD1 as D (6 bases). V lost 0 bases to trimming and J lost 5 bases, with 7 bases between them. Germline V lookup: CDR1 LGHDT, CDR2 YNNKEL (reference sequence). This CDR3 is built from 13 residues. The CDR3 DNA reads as TGTGCCAGCAGCCAAGAAAGGGGGGAGACCCAGTACTTC. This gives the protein CASSQERGETQYF.

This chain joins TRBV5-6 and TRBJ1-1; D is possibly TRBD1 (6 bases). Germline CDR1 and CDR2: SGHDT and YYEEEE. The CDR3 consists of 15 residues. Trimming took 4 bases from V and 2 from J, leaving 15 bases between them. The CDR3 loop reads CASSVVGAFNTEAFF. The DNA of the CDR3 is TGTGCCAGCAGCGTGGTGGGGGCTTTTAACACTGAAGCTTTCTTT.

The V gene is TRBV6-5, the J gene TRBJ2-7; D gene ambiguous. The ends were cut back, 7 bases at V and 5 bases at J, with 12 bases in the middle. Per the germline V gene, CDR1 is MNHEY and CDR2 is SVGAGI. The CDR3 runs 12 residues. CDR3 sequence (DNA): TGTGCCAGCACTGCCGCGGTGAACGAGCAGTACTTC. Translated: CASTAAVNEQYF.

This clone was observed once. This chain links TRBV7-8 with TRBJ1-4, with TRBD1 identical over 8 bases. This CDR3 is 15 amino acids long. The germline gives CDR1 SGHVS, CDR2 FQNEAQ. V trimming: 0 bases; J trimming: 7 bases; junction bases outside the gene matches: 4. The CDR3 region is CASSLALGTGEKLFF. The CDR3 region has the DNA TGTGCCAGCAGCTTAGCGCTGGGGACAGGTGAAAAACTGTTTTTT.

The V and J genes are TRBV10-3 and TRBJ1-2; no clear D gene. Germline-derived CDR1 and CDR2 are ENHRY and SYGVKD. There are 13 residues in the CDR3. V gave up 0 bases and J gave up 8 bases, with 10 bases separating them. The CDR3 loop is CAISESRGWGYTF. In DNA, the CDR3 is TGTGCCATCAGTGAGTCGAGAGGGTGGGGCTACACCTTC.

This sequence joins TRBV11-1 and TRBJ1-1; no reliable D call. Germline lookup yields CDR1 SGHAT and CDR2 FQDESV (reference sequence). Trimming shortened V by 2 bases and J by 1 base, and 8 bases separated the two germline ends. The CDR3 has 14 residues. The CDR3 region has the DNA TGTGCCAGCAGCTTAACTGAATGGAACACTGAAGCTTTCTTT. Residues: CASSLTEWNTEAFF.

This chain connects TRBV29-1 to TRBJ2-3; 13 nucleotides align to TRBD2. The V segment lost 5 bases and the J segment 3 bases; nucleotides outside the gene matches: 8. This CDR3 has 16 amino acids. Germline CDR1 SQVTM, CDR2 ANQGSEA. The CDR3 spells CSVTWTSGGRTDTQYF. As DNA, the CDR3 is TGCAGCGTTACATGGACTAGCGGGGGAAGGACAGATACGCAGTATTTT.

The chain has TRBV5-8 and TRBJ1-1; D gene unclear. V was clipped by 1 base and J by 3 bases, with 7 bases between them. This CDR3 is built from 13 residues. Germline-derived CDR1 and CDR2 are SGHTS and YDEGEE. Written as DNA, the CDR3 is TGTGCCAGCAGCTTGCGTATTCACACTGAAGCTTTCTTT. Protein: CASSLRIHTEAFF.

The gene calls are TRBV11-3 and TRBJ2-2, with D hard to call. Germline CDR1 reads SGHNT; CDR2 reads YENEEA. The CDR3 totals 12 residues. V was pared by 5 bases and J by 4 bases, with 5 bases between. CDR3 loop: CASSLRTGELFF. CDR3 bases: TGTGCCAGCAGCCTCCGCACCGGGGAGCTGTTTTTT.

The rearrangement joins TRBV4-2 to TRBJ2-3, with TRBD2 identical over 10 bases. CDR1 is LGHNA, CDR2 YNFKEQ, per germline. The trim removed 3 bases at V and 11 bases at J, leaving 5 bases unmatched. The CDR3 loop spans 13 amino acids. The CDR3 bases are TGTGCCAGCAGCCACAGCGGGGGGGCAGGGCAGTATTTT. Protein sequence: CASSHSGGAGQYF.

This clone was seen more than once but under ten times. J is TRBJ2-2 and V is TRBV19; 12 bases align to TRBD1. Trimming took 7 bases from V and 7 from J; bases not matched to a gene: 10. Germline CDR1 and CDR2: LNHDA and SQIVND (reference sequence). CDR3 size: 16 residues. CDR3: CASTPPGQGAVGELFF. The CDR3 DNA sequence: TGTGCCAGTACCCCACCGGGACAGGGGGCCGTCGGGGAGCTGTTTTTT.